This TCR beta chain was sequenced in a study of T cells in Graves' hyperthyroidism and ophthalmopathy. Whole-study findings and limits: Most thyroid clonotypes expanded above 0.001 were also detected in blood. Ophthalmopathy was told apart from stable hyperthyroidism by a 13 V-J model.

Diagnoses were established using clinical symptoms, serum thyroxine and TRAb, thyroid ultrasound and orbital computed tomography. The PBMCs were sourced from fresh peripheral blood (about 9.7 ml). Many counts were recorded for this clonotype. Its antigen remains unidentified. CDR1 and CDR2 from the germline V gene are ENHRY and SYGVKD. The V gene lost 6 bases and the J gene lost 7 bases, with 12 bases spanning the gap. This CDR3 has 12 amino acids. RNA transcripts provided the source from which TCR beta CDR3 regions were amplified. The HTBI set primed first-round TCR CDR3 RT-PCR. TCRdb independently ran MiXCR on the multiplex PCR reads; one entry per CDR3 protein. The sample has about 400,000 distinct CDR3 sequences; about 15% are singletons.

This chain links TRBV10-3 with TRBJ1-1; weak D call: TRBD1 (5 bases). The receptor was isolated from a man aged 18 to 29 with Graves' ophthalmopathy. Sequencing input: blood. The CDR3: CAISPQGNEAFF. For the CDR3, the DNA is TGTGCCATCAGCCCTCAGGGAAATGAAGCTTTCTTT.